Listed below are T cell receptor beta chains from one sample, sequenced in a study of T cells in Graves' hyperthyroidism and ophthalmopathy. TCRdb called the multiplex PCR reads again in MiXCR, with one record for every CDR3 protein. The table lists some 550,000 distinct CDR3 sequences, around 21% of them singletons. The specimen was blood. The origin of the receptors is a man between 18 and 35 years old with Graves' hyperthyroidism. The CDR3 runs from the conserved cysteine through the conserved F or W. Each record gives: J gene, D gene, clone size, V gene, CDR3 DNA, CDR3 protein. D genes are given only for firm matches. A row's size may be missing; if present it is once, few, many or a size class.

j_call: TRBJ2-7
d_call: .
clone_size: few
v_call: TRBV9
cdr3_nt: TGTGCCAGCAGCGTAGGGATCGGAATAGGCCCCTACGAGCAGTACTTC
cdr3_aa: CASSVGIGIGPYEQYF

j_call: TRBJ2-5
d_call: .
clone_size: many
v_call: TRBV7-9
cdr3_nt: TGTGCCAGCAGCCCCCTCGAAGGGACCCAGTACTTC
cdr3_aa: CASSPLEGTQYF

j_call: TRBJ1-2
d_call: TRBD1
clone_size: many
v_call: TRBV2
cdr3_nt: TGTGCCAGCAGTGAAGAGGGGCCCTCGGGGACAGATGGCTACACCTTC
cdr3_aa: CASSEEGPSGTDGYTF

j_call: TRBJ2-4
d_call: TRBD1
clone_size: .
v_call: TRBV28
cdr3_nt: TGTGCCAGCAGTTGGAACACAGGGGGCGGCAAAAACATTCAGTACTTC
cdr3_aa: CASSWNTGGGKNIQYF

j_call: TRBJ2-4
d_call: .
clone_size: .
v_call: TRBV6-1
cdr3_nt: TGTGCCAGCAGGGAATTCCTAGCCAAAAACATTCAGTACTTC
cdr3_aa: CASREFLAKNIQYF

j_call: TRBJ1-4
d_call: .
clone_size: .
v_call: TRBV12-3/TRBV12-4
cdr3_nt: TGTGCCAGCAGTTTCGCCAGGGAAGAGGGTAATGAAAAACTGTTTTTT
cdr3_aa: CASSFAREEGNEKLFF

j_call: TRBJ1-1
d_call: .
clone_size: many
v_call: TRBV5-1
cdr3_nt: TGCGCCAGCAGCTTGCCCGAACCGACTGAAGCTTTCTTT
cdr3_aa: CASSLPEPTEAFF

j_call: TRBJ1-1
d_call: TRBD1
clone_size: .
v_call: TRBV6-5
cdr3_nt: TGTGCCAGCAGTTACAGGGCAGGGGGGACTGAAGCTTTCTTT
cdr3_aa: CASSYRAGGTEAFF

j_call: TRBJ1-3
d_call: TRBD1
clone_size: medium-sized
v_call: TRBV20-1
cdr3_nt: TGCAGTGCTCCGGGACAGATAGGAAACACCATATATTTT
cdr3_aa: CSAPGQIGNTIYF

j_call: TRBJ1-5
d_call: .
clone_size: many
v_call: TRBV19
cdr3_nt: TGTGCCAGTAGTATAAGTGAGGGGTCAGGGCCCCAGCATTTT
cdr3_aa: CASSISEGSGPQHF

j_call: TRBJ2-5
d_call: .
clone_size: .
v_call: TRBV30
cdr3_nt: TGTGCCTCCGACGGGGGGCGAGAGACCCAGTACTTC
cdr3_aa: CASDGGRETQYF

j_call: TRBJ1-5
d_call: TRBD1
clone_size: .
v_call: TRBV7-2
cdr3_nt: TGTGCCAGCAGTTATACAGGGGGCGGGTGGCAGCCCCAGCATTTT
cdr3_aa: CASSYTGGGWQPQHF

j_call: TRBJ2-7
d_call: .
clone_size: many
v_call: TRBV28
cdr3_nt: TGTGCCAGCAATCGACCGGGCGGAACCTACGAGCAGTACTTC
cdr3_aa: CASNRPGGTYEQYF

j_call: TRBJ2-7
d_call: .
clone_size: .
v_call: TRBV7-9
cdr3_nt: TGTGCCAGCAGCCGACAGCCTTCCTACGAGCAGTACTTC
cdr3_aa: CASSRQPSYEQYF

j_call: TRBJ2-7
d_call: .
clone_size: many
v_call: TRBV12-5
cdr3_nt: TGTGCTAGTGGCACCGAGGCCGGGTACGAGCAGTACTTC
cdr3_aa: CASGTEAGYEQYF

j_call: TRBJ1-1
d_call: .
clone_size: many
v_call: TRBV6-5
cdr3_nt: TGTGCCAGCAGTTACGGCGGGAAAACTGAAGCTTTCTTT
cdr3_aa: CASSYGGKTEAFF

j_call: TRBJ1-1
d_call: .
clone_size: many
v_call: TRBV6-1
cdr3_nt: TGTGCCAGCAGAGGAGGAGGTGTTGGGAACACTGAAGCTTTCTTT
cdr3_aa: CASRGGGVGNTEAFF

j_call: TRBJ2-2
d_call: TRBD1
clone_size: .
v_call: TRBV7-2
cdr3_nt: TGTGCCAGCAGCTTAAAGGGGGCGGTCGGGGAGCTGTTTTTT
cdr3_aa: CASSLKGAVGELFF

j_call: TRBJ2-7
d_call: .
clone_size: many
v_call: TRBV25-1
cdr3_nt: TGTGCCAGCAGTGAAAGTACAGGGACCGAGCAGTACTTC
cdr3_aa: CASSESTGTEQYF